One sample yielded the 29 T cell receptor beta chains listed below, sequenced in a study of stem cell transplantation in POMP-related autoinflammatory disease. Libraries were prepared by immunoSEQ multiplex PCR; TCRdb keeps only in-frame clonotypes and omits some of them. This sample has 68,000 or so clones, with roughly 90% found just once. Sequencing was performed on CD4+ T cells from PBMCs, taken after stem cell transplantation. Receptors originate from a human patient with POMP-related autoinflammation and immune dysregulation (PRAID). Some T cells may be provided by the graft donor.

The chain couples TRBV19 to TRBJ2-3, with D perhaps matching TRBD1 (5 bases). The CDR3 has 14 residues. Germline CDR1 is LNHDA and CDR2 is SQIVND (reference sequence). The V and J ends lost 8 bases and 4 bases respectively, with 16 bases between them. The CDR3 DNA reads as TGTGCCAGTTCCCTCAGACAGAAACCAGATACGCAGTATTTT. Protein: CASSLRQKPDTQYF. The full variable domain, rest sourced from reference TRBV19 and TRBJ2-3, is DGGITQSPKYLFRKEGQNVTLSCEQNLNHDAMYWYRQDPGQGLRLIYYSQIVNDFQKGDIAEGYSVSREKKESFPLTVTSAQKNPTAFYLCASSLRQKPDTQYFGPGTRLTVL.

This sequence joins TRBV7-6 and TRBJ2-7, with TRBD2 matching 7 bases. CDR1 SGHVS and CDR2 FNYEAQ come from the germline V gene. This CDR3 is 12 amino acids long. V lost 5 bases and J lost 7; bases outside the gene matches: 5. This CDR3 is CASSPSGLEQYF. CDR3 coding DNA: TGTGCCAGCAGCCCCTCGGGACTAGAGCAGTACTTC. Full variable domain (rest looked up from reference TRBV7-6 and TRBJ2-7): GAGVSQSPRYKVTKRGQDVALRCDPISGHVSLYWYRQALGQGPEFLTYFNYEAQQDKSGLPNDRFSAERPEGSISTLTIQRTEQRDSAMYRCASSPSGLEQYFGPGTRLTVT.

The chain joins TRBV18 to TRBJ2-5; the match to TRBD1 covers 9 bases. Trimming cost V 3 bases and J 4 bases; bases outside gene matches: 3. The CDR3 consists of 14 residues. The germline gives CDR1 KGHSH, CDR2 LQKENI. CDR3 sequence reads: CASSPRTGVETQYF. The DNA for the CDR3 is TGTGCCAGCTCACCGAGGACAGGGGTAGAGACCCAGTACTTC.

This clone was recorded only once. The CDR3 protein is CASSLEVDTEAFF. CDR3 bases: TGCGCCAGCAGCTTGGAGGTCGACACTGAAGCTTTCTTT. The J gene is TRBJ1-1, the V gene TRBV5-1; no clear D. This CDR3 has 13 residues. CDR1 and CDR2 (germline): SGHRS, YFSETQ. Trimming stripped 0 bases from V and 3 bases from J, with 6 bases between.

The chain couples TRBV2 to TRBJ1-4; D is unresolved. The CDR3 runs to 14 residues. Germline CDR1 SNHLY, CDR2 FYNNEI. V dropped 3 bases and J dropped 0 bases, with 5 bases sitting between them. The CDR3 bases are TGTGCCAGCAGTGACGGCGCAACTAATGAAAAACTGTTTTTT. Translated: CASSDGATNEKLFF.

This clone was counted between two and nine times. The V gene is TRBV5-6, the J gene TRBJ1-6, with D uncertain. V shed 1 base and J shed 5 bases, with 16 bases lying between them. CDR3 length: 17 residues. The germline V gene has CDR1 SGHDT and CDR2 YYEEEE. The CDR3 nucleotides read TGTGCCAGCAGCTTGAGGACCGGTGCTTACAATAATTCACCCCTCCACTTT. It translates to CASSLRTGAYNNSPLHF.

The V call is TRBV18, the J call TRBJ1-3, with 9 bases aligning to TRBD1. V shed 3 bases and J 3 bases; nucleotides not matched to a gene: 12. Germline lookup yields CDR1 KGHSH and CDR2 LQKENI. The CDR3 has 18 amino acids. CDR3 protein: CASSPGQGYWRNGNTIYF. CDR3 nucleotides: TGTGCCAGCTCACCGGGACAGGGCTATTGGAGGAATGGAAACACCATATATTTT.

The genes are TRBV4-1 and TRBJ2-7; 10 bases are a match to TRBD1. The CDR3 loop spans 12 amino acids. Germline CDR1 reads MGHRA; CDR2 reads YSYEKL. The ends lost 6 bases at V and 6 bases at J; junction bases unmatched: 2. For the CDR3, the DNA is TGCGCCAGCAGGAGGACAGGGGGCGAGCAGTACTTC. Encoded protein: CASRRTGGEQYF.

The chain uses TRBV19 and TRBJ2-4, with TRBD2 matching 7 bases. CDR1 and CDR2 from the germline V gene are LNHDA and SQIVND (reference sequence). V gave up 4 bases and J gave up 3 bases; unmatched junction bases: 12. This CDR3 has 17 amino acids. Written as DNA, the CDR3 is TGTGCCAGTAGTACCCCTTCTAGCGGCTTAGGCAAAAACATTCAGTACTTC. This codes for CASSTPSSGLGKNIQYF.

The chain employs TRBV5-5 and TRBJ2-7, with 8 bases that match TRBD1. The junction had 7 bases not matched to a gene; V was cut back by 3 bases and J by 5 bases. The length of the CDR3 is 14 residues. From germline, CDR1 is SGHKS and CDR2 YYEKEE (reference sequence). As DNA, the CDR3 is TGTGCCAGCAGCTCCGCCCCCAGGGGGCACGAGCAGTACGTC. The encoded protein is CASSSAPRGHEQYV.

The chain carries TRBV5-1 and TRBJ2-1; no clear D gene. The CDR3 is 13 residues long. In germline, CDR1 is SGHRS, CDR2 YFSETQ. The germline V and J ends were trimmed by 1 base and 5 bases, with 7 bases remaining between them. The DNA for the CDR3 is TGCGCCAGCAGCTTGTCGCCAAACAATGAGCAGTTCTTC. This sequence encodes CASSLSPNNEQFF.

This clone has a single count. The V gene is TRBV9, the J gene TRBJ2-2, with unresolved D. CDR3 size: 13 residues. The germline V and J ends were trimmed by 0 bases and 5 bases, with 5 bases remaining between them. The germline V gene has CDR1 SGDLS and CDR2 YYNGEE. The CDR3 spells CASSVGGTGELFF. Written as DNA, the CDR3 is TGTGCCAGCAGCGTAGGGGGAACCGGGGAGCTGTTTTTT. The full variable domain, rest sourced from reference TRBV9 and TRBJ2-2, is DSGVTQTPKHLITATGQRVTLRCSPRSGDLSVYWYQQSLDQGLQFLIQYYNGEERAKGNILERFSAQQFPDLHSELNLSSLELGDSALYFCASSVGGTGELFFGEGSRLTVL.

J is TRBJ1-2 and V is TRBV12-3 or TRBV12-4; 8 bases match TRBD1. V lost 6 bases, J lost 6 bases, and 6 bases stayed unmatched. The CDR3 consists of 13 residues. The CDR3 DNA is TGTGCCAGCAGCCCTACAGGGGGTAATGGCTACACCTTC. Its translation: CASSPTGGNGYTF.

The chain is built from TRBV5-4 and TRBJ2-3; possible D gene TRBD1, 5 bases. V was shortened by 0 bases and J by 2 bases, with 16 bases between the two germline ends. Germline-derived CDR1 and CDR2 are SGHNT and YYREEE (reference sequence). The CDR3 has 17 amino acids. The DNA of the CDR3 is TGTGCCAGCAGCTTGGTGCTAGGCGGCAGGGCCACAGATACGCAGTATTTT. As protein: CASSLVLGGRATDTQYF.

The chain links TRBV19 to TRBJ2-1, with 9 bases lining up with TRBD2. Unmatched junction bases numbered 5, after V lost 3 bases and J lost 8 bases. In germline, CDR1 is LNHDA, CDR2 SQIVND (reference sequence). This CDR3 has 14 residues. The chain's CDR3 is CASSILSGGYEQFF. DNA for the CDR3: TGTGCCAGTAGTATTCTTAGCGGGGGCTATGAGCAGTTCTTC. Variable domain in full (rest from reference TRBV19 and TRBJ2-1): DGGITQSPKYLFRKEGQNVTLSCEQNLNHDAMYWYRQDPGQGLRLIYYSQIVNDFQKGDIAEGYSVSREKKESFPLTVTSAQKNPTAFYLCASSILSGGYEQFFGPGTRLTVL.

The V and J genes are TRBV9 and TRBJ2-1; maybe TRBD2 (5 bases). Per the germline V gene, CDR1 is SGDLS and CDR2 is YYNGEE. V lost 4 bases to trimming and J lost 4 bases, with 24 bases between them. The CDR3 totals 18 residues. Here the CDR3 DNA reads TGTGCCAGCAGCCCCTTAACTAGTTCCCCGTCCCTATACAATGAGCAGTTCTTC. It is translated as CASSPLTSSPSLYNEQFF.

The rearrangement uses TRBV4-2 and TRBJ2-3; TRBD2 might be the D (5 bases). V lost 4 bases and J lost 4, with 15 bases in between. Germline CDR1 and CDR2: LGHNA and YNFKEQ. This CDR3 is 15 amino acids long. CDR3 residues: CASSPGGGPPDTQYF. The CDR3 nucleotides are TGTGCCAGCAGCCCTGGAGGTGGCCCACCAGATACGCAGTATTTT.

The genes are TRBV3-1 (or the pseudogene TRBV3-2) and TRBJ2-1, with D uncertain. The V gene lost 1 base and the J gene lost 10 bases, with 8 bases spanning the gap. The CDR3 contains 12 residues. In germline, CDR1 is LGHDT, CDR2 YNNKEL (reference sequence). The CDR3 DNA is TGTGCCAGCAGCCAAGTTAACCGGGAGCAGTTCTTC. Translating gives CASSQVNREQFF.

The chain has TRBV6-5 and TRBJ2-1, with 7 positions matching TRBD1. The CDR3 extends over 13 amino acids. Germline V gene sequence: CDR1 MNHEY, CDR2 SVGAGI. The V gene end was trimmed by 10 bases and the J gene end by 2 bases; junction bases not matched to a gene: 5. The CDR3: CAIQGGAYNEQFF. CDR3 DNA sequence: TGTGCCATCCAAGGGGGCGCCTACAATGAGCAGTTCTTC.

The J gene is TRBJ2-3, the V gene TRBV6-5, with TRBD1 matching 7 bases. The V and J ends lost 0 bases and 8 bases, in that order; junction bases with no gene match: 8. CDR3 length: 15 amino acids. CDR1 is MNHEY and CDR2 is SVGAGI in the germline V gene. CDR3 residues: CASSYSGRGMGTQYF. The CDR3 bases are TGTGCCAGCAGTTACTCGGGCAGGGGGATGGGTACGCAGTATTTT.

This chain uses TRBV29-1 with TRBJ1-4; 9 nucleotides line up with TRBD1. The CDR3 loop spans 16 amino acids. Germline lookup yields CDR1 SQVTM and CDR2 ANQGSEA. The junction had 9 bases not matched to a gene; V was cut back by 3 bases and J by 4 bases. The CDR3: CSVEEDRGRGNEKLFF. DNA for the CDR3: TGCAGCGTTGAGGAAGACAGGGGGAGAGGTAATGAAAAACTGTTTTTT.

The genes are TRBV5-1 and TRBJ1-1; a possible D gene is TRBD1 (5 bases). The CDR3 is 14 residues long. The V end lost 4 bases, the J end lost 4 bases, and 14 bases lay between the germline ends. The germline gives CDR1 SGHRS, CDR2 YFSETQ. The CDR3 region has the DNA TGCGCCAGCAGCACCGGGGGTCGTCGCACTGAAGCTTTCTTT. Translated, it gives CASSTGGRRTEAFF.

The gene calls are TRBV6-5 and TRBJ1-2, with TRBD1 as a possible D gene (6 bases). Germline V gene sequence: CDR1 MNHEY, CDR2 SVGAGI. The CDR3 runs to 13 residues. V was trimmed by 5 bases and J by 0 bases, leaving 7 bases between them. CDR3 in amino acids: CASSRTANYGYTF. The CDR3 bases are TGTGCCAGCAGTAGGACAGCTAACTATGGCTACACCTTC.

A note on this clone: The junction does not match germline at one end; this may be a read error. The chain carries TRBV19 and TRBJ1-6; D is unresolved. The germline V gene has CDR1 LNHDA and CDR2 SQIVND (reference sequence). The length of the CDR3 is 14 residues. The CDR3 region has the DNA TGTGCCAGTAGTCTAGACATCGGCAATTCACCCCTCCACTTT. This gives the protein CASSLDIGNSPLHF.

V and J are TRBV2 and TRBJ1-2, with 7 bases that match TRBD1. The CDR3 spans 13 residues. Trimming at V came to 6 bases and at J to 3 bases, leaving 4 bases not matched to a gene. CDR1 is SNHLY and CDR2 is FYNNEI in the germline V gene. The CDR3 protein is CASRGQSDYGYTF. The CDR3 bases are TGTGCCAGCAGGGGACAGTCCGACTATGGCTACACCTTC. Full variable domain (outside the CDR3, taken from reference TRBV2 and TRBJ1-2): EPEVTQTPSHQVTQMGQEVILRCVPISNHLYFYWYRQILGQKVEFLVSFYNNEISEKSEIFDDQFSVERPDGSNFTLKIRSTKLEDSAMYFCASRGQSDYGYTFGSGTRLTVV.

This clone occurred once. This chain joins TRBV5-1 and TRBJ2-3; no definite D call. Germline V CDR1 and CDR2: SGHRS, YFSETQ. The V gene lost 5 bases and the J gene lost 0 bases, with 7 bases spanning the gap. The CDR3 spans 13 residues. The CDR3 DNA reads TGCGCCAGCAGGCTCCTTAGCACAGATACGCAGTATTTT. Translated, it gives CASRLLSTDTQYF.

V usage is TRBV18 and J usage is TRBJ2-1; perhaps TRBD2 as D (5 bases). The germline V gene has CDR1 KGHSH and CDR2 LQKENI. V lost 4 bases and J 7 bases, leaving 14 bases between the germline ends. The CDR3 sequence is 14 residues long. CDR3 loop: CASSRNGVYNEQFF. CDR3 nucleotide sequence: TGTGCCAGCTCACGCAACGGGGTATATAATGAGCAGTTCTTC.

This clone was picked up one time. The CDR3 protein is CASRLQGRDTQYF. In DNA, the CDR3 is TGTGCCAGCAGGTTACAGGGCAGAGATACGCAGTATTTT. This rearrangement joins TRBV11-2 to TRBJ2-3, with D perhaps matching TRBD1 (6 bases). V lost 6 bases to trimming and J lost 5 bases, with 12 bases between them. Per germline, CDR1 SGHAT and CDR2 FQNNGV. This CDR3 contains 13 residues.

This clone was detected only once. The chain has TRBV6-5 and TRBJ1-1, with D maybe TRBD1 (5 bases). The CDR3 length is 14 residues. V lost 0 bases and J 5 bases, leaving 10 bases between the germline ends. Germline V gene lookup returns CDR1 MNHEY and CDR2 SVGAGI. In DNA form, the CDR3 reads TGTGCCAGCAGTTACTCCTCAGGGATTACTGAAGCTTTCTTT. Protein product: CASSYSSGITEAFF.